This T cell receptor (beta chain) was sequenced during a study of shared clonotypes between healthy human individuals. Of note for this clone: Its cognate antigen is unknown.

V was clipped by 0 bases and J by 6 bases, with 7 bases between them. The CDR3 contains 13 residues. Germline assignment: CDR1 SNHLY and CDR2 FYNNEI. Several immunoSEQ 96-well plates shared each subset's DNA, each plate a replicate. Measured with immunoSEQ multiplex PCR; TCRdb has only the in-frame clones, and not every one. The sample contains over 1.5 million clones, 95% to 99% of which appear only once. Findings of the study overall: Specimens sampled were limited to blood, with tissue repertoires likely differing.

The TCR sequence derives from a young man in good health. The V and J genes are TRBV2 and TRBJ2-3; D uncertain. Sequences were obtained from naive CD4+ T cells sorted from blood. Specified subset: CD45RA+ positively selected. The CDR3 DNA follows: TGTGCCAGCAGTGAAGCGCTTCAGGATACGCAGTATTTT. Translation gives CASSEALQDTQYF.